The next 3 T cell receptor beta chains were all read from a single sample in a study of early T cells in non-severe SARS-CoV-2 infection. Via MiXCR, TCRdb re-called the 5' RACE reads, giving one row per CDR3 protein. The table lists approximately 79,000 distinct CDR3 sequences, around 13% of them singletons. The sample consisted of whole blood. The receptors derive from an adult who was a healthcare worker with PCR-confirmed SARS-CoV-2 infection or an uninfected control (not recorded which).

This clonotype was found a few times. The chain links TRBV12-5 to TRBJ2-1, with TRBD1 matching 7 bases. The CDR3 is 17 residues long. Germline V gene lookup returns CDR1 LGHNT and CDR2 FRNRAP. V gave up 0 bases and J gave up 8 bases; unmatched junction bases: 13. The chain's CDR3 is CASGLVISSQGKHEQFF. The CDR3 region has the DNA TGTGCTAGTGGTTTGGTTATTTCCTCACAGGGGAAGCATGAGCAGTTCTTC.

The rearrangement uses TRBV7-2 and TRBJ2-3; TRBD2 agrees at 7 bases. Germline-derived CDR1 and CDR2 are SGHTA and FQGNSA. This CDR3 has 15 residues. V lost 1 base to trimming and J lost 2 bases; unmatched junction nucleotides: 3. CDR3 sequence: CASSLGLAHTDTQYF. The CDR3, as DNA: TGTGCCAGCAGCTTAGGACTAGCCCACACAGATACGCAGTATTTT.

This clonotype was observed at least ten times. The V and J genes are TRBV12-3 or TRBV12-4 and TRBJ1-5; maybe TRBD1 (6 bases). The CDR3 loop spans 13 amino acids. V shed 5 bases and J shed 6 bases, with 11 bases lying between them. CDR3 region: CASSDRPGQPQHF. The CDR3, as DNA: TGTGCCAGCAGTGACAGGCCCGGTCAGCCCCAGCATTTT.